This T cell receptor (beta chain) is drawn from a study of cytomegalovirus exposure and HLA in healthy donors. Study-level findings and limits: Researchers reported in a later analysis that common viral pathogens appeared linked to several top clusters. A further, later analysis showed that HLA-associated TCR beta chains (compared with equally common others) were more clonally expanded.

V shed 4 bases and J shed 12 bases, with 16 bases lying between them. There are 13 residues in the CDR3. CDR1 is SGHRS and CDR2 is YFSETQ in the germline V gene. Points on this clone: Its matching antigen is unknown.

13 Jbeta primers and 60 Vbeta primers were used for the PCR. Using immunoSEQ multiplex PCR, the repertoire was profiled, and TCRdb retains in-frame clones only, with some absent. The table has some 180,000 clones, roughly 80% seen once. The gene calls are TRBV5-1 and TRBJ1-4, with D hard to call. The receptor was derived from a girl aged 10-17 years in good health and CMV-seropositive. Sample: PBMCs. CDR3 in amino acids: CASSRGSGQELFF. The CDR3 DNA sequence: TGCGCCAGCAGCCGAGGGTCTGGGCAGGAACTGTTTTTT.